The 2 T cell receptor beta chains listed next were all sequenced from one sample in a study of technical replicates of blood from several donors. Sequencing was performed with immunoSEQ multiplex PCR; in TCRdb, only in-frame clones are kept and a portion is missing. Of about 80,000 clones listed, about 92% are singletons. Sequencing input: T cells isolated from PBMCs. All receptors derive from a human donor in good health.

The chain recombines TRBV7-9 with TRBJ2-3, with D tentatively TRBD2 (6 bases). In germline, CDR1 is SEHNR, CDR2 FQNEAQ (reference sequence). V was cut by 4 bases and J by 0 bases, with 11 bases left in between. This CDR3 has 15 residues. The CDR3 DNA reads as TGTGCCAGCAGCTCCGGGAGTACTAGCACAGATACGCAGTATTTT. Residues: CASSSGSTSTDTQYF.

The genes are TRBV2 and TRBJ2-7; tentative D call: TRBD1 (5 bases). V shed 1 base and J shed 3 bases, with 16 bases lying between them. Germline V CDR1 and CDR2: SNHLY, FYNNEI. The CDR3 has 16 residues. The CDR3: CASSEGLAGKYYEQYF. In DNA form, the CDR3 reads TGTGCCAGCAGTGAAGGCCTGGCAGGGAAGTACTACGAGCAGTACTTC.